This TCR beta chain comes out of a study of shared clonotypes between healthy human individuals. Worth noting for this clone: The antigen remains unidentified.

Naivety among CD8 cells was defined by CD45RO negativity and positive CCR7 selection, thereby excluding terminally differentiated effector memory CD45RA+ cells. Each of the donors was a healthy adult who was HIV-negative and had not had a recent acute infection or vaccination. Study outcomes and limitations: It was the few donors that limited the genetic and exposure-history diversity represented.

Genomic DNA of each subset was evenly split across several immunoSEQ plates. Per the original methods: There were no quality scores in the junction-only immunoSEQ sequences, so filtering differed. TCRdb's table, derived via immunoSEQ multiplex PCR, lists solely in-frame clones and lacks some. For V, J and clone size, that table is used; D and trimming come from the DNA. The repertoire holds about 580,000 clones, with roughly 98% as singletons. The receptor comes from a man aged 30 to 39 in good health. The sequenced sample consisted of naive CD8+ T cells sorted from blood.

The CDR3 nucleotides are TGTGCCACCCGGGAGTTTGGAAATGAGCAGTTCTTC. Translated, it gives CATREFGNEQFF. V usage is TRBV6-1 and J usage is TRBJ2-1; D perhaps matches TRBD2 (6 bases). The germline V gene has CDR1 MNHNS and CDR2 SASEGT. The CDR3 has 12 residues. V shed 10 bases and J shed 7 bases, with 14 bases lying between them.